This TCR beta chain was recorded in a study of OX40 agonist ivuxolimab in advanced cancers. Study in general: The dose-escalation cohort was approximately 84% male, with a mean age of around 54 years, ranging about 23 to 79. Previous treatment with anti-PD-1, anti-PD-L1 or anti-CTLA-4 therapy was allowed; about 40% had received some.

Only a few counts were recorded for this clone. Its matching antigen is unknown. Germline CDR1 is MDHEN and CDR2 is SYDVKM. This CDR3 spans 12 amino acids. V was cut by 6 bases and J by 17 bases, with 17 bases left in between. Findings of the study overall: Individuals who were partial responders at 0.1-3.0 mg/kg had clonal expansion that ranked among the lowest. In the 0.1 to 3.0 mg/kg range, CD4+ and CD8+ blood T cells had expanded clonally by week 6.

Some clones are missing from TCRdb's copy, which holds only in-frame ones; the method was immunoSEQ multiplex PCR. The table has some 86,000 clones, approximately 88% seen once. Sample: CD4+ or CD8+ T cells sorted from blood, taken in a trial of the OX40 agonist ivuxolimab. The receptor was derived from an adult with an advanced solid tumor such as melanoma, head and neck, liver or kidney cancer. The chain uses TRBV28 and TRBJ1-6; D may be TRBD1 (6 bases). CDR3 amino acids: CASSQTGNSFHF. CDR3 DNA sequence: TGTGCCAGCAGCCAGACAGGCAACAGTTTCCACTTT.